A selection of T cell receptor beta chains follows, all from one sample in a study of technical replicates of blood from several donors. The protocol was immunoSEQ multiplex PCR, while the TCRdb copy is restricted to in-frame clones and leaves out a portion. The data contain tens of thousands of clones, over 90% of them singletons. Sequenced input: T cells isolated from PBMCs. These TCRs come from a human donor in good health. Each CDR3 is given with its conserved first and last residue. D genes are given only for firm matches. Size is stated for part of the rows, as once, few or many counts, or as a class when the clone is expanded.

TRBJ1-1	-	-	TRBV6-1	TGTGCCAGCAGTGGGGGCTCAGGGAACACTGAAGCTTTCTTT	CASSGGSGNTEAFF
TRBJ2-2	-	-	TRBV9	TGTGCCAGCAGTGCCTGGGAGTACACCGGGGAGCTGTTTTTT	CASSAWEYTGELFF
TRBJ2-6	-	-	TRBV7-9	TGTGCCAGCAACATTCTAAGGGGGGGCTCTGGGGCCAACGTCCTGACTTTC	CASNILRGGSGANVLTF
TRBJ2-5	-	-	TRBV19	TGTGCCAGTAGTGTGATACCAGGCAGGAGGACCCAAGAGACCCAGTACTTC	CASSVIPGRRTQETQYF
TRBJ2-4	TRBD1	-	TRBV4-2	TGTGCCAGCAGCCAAGTGACAGGGGGTGCGGCCAAAAACATTCAGTACTTC	CASSQVTGGAAKNIQYF
TRBJ2-7	-	-	TRBV7-7	TGTGCCAGCAGCTTAGTGGCTAGCGAGAGGCAGTACTTC	CASSLVASERQYF
TRBJ1-1	TRBD1	-	TRBV5-1	TGCGCCAGCAGCTTTGGACAGGGTCTGAACACTGAAGCTTTCTTT	CASSFGQGLNTEAFF
TRBJ1-5	-	-	TRBV7-9	TGTGCCAGCAGCTTATCCCTTCAGCCCCAGCATTTT	CASSLSLQPQHF
TRBJ2-2	TRBD2	-	TRBV27	TGTGCCAGCAGTTTACGTAGCGGGGGGAACACCGGGGAGCTGTTTTTT	CASSLRSGGNTGELFF
TRBJ1-1	TRBD1	few	TRBV30	TGTGCCTGGTTGGCAGGGGGCAGTGCTGAAGCTTTCTTT	CAWLAGGSAEAFF
TRBJ1-1	-	-	TRBV9	TGTGCCAGCAGCACAACAGGGTACACTGAAGCTTTCTTT	CASSTTGYTEAFF
TRBJ1-2	TRBD1	-	TRBV6-5	TGTGCCAGCAGCATTGACAGGGAGTATGGCTACACCTTC	CASSIDREYGYTF
TRBJ1-3	-	-	TRBV30	TGTGCCTGCCCAGGTTCTAACTCTGGAAACACCATATATTTT	CACPGSNSGNTIYF
TRBJ1-1	-	-	TRBV6-5	TGTGCCAGCAGGTCGGGGGATAAAGCTTTCTTT	CASRSGDKAFF
TRBJ1-6	-	-	TRBV5-1	TGCGCCAGCAGCTTGGGACTGCGGAAAAATTCACCCCTCCACTTT	CASSLGLRKNSPLHF
TRBJ1-2	-	-	TRBV2	TGTGCCAGCAGTGACAGCAGGGGCCGTTACACCTTC	CASSDSRGRYTF
TRBJ2-7	-	-	TRBV5-1	TGCGCCAGCAGCTTTAGTTCGCCCTACGAGCAGTACTTC	CASSFSSPYEQYF
TRBJ1-1	-	-	TRBV5-4	TGTGCCAGCAGCCAACAGGCCTTGAACACTGAAGCTTTCTTT	CASSQQALNTEAFF
TRBJ1-5	TRBD1	-	TRBV27	TGTGCCAGCAGTTTAGGGTCTGAGGGGGCGGGCCAGCCCCAGCATTTT	CASSLGSEGAGQPQHF
TRBJ2-6	-	-	TRBV21-1	TGTGCCAGCAGCAAATGCCAACGCCCTTATTCCGGTGGGGCCAACGTCCTGACTTTC	CASSKCQRPYSGGANVLTF
TRBJ1-3	-	-	TRBV5-6	TGTGCCAGCACCTCCGAGGGCTCTGGAAACACCATATATTTT	CASTSEGSGNTIYF
TRBJ2-3	TRBD2	-	TRBV2	TGTGCCACCACTGGGACTAGCGGCATGAATACGCAGTATTTT	CATTGTSGMNTQYF